The 19 T cell receptor beta chains reported below all come from one sample, sequenced in a study of T cell repertoires in cytomegalovirus infection (dated by TCRdb to between 2018 and 2020). Sequencing was performed on an Illumina HiSeq 1500. The raw public reads went through TCRdb reprocessing: fastp at Q25, MiXCR clone calling, in-frame beta chains kept. Identical CDR3 protein sequences are pooled into one entry, listed with their most common genes and DNA. This sample comprises 250,000 or so distinct CDR3 sequences, about a sixth of them detected only once. The ten largest clones capture less than 50% of the sample. The sample taken for sequencing was CD8+ T cells from PBMCs. Receptors were obtained from a human donor in good health (CMV status not recorded). Some clones in this sample may be carry-over from other donors' samples.

The chain uses TRBV6-6 and TRBJ2-7, with D possibly called TRBD1 or TRBD2 (6 bases each). This CDR3 is built from 12 residues. V shed 8 bases and J shed 9 bases, with 17 bases lying between them. CDR1 is MNHNY and CDR2 is SVGAGI in the germline V gene (reference sequence). DNA of the CDR3: TGTGCCAGCGTAGGGGGAGGTGCGGGGCAGTACTTC. Protein sequence: CASVGGGAGQYF.

The gene calls are TRBV6-6 and TRBJ2-1; 8 positions agree with TRBD1. Germline V gene lookup returns CDR1 MNHNY and CDR2 SVGAGI (reference sequence). The V and J ends lost 2 bases and 4 bases, in that order; junction bases with no gene match: 4. The CDR3 is 15 residues long. CDR3 amino acids: CASSYDQGAYNEQFF. The CDR3 DNA is TGTGCCAGCAGTTACGATCAGGGGGCATACAATGAGCAGTTCTTC.

The sample holds many counts of this clonotype. The chain couples TRBV2 to TRBJ2-3; a weak D match, TRBD1 (6 bases). V was cut by 2 bases and J by 0 bases, with 12 bases left in between. The CDR3 totals 16 residues. CDR1 and CDR2 from the germline V gene are SNHLY and FYNNEI. The chain's CDR3 is CASSEYRGGSTDTQYF. In DNA form, the CDR3 reads TGTGCCAGCAGTGAATATAGAGGGGGTAGCACAGATACGCAGTATTTT.

This clonotype was detected a few times. The J gene is TRBJ1-3, the V gene TRBV7-9; D not certain. The germline V gene has CDR1 SEHNR and CDR2 FQNEAQ (reference sequence). The CDR3 loop spans 14 amino acids. Trimming removed 0 bases at V and 6 bases at J, with 9 bases between. Here the CDR3 reads CASSLAGSTNTIYF. Written as DNA, the CDR3 is TGTGCCAGCAGCTTAGCGGGCAGTACAAACACCATATATTTT.

The chain couples TRBV12-3 or TRBV12-4 to TRBJ2-1, with TRBD2 identical over 9 bases. There are 13 residues in the CDR3. V lost 7 bases and J lost 8; bases outside the gene matches: 6. CDR3 region: CASISGGADEQFF. For the CDR3, the DNA is TGTGCCAGCATTAGCGGGGGTGCGGATGAGCAGTTCTTC.

This clonotype occurred many times. This rearrangement joins TRBV7-2 to TRBJ2-7; possibly TRBD2 for D (5 bases). Germline V gene sequence: CDR1 SGHTA, CDR2 FQGNSA. V dropped 1 base and J dropped 5 bases, with 18 bases sitting between them. This CDR3 comprises 16 residues. CDR3 protein: CASSLGRARGYDEQYF. The CDR3 DNA is TGTGCCAGCAGCTTAGGACGGGCCAGAGGGTACGACGAGCAGTACTTC.

The V gene is TRBV3-1, the J gene TRBJ1-5; D remains ambiguous. CDR3 length: 15 residues. The germline V gene has CDR1 LGHDT and CDR2 YNNKEL (reference sequence). The germline V and J ends were trimmed by 3 bases and 2 bases, with 11 bases remaining between them. The CDR3 nucleotides read TGTGCCAGCAGCCAGTCCCCCGGTGGCAATCAGCCCCAGCATTTT. This gives the protein CASSQSPGGNQPQHF.

In this sample, this clonotype turned up once. The rearrangement joins TRBV5-3 to TRBJ2-5; 10 positions match TRBD2. TRBV5-3 is filed as an ORF, its function uncertain. Unmatched junction bases numbered 18, after V lost 8 bases and J lost 5 bases. The CDR3 covers 17 residues. The CDR3 DNA reads TGTGCCAGCAGCCACGGGACAGCGGAGCGGGGGGGGGAGACCCAGTACTTC. This gives the protein CASSHGTAERGGETQYF.

The chain employs TRBV13 and TRBJ1-1; D uncertain. CDR3 size: 14 residues. V lost 3 bases and J 1 base, leaving 9 bases between the germline ends. Germline values: CDR1 PRHDT, CDR2 FYEKMQ (reference sequence). The CDR3 reads CASSFARRNTEAFF. The CDR3 region has the DNA TGTGCCAGCAGCTTTGCACGGAGGAACACTGAAGCTTTCTTT.

The chain carries TRBV7-2 and TRBJ2-7; 10 nucleotides align to TRBD1. This CDR3 has 18 residues. The germline gives CDR1 SGHTA, CDR2 FQGNSA. Trimming removed 3 bases from V and 2 bases from J; junction bases left unmatched: 13. The CDR3 loop is CASSFGLAGTGVPYEQYF. CDR3 nucleotides: TGTGCCAGCAGCTTTGGCTTGGCCGGGACAGGGGTTCCCTACGAGCAGTACTTC.

The chain uses TRBV24-1 and TRBJ1-2, with TRBD1 matching over 10 bases. The CDR3 sequence is 14 residues long. Per the germline V gene, CDR1 is KGHDR and CDR2 is SFDVKD. The V and J ends lost 3 bases and 6 bases, in that order; junction bases with no gene match: 3. Here the CDR3 reads CATSDRGTGDGYTF. The CDR3 region has the DNA TGTGCCACCAGTGATCGGGGGACAGGGGATGGCTACACCTTC.

The chain links TRBV9 to TRBJ2-2; TRBD2 matches 12 bases. This CDR3 region has 16 residues. Germline V CDR1 and CDR2: SGDLS, YYNGEE. V shed 3 bases, J shed 4 bases, and the junction held 4 bases outside the gene matches. In DNA, the CDR3 is TGTGCCAGCAGCGATGGACTAGCGGGACCCACCGGGGAGCTGTTTTTT. Its protein is CASSDGLAGPTGELFF.

This clonotype was detected a few times. This sequence joins TRBV20-1 and TRBJ2-3, with D perhaps TRBD1 (5 bases). Between the trimmed V and J ends, which lost 0 bases and 6 bases, there was a span of 16 bases. The CDR3 has 15 amino acids. Germline V gene sequence: CDR1 DFQATT, CDR2 SNEGSKA (reference sequence). For the CDR3, the DNA is TGCAGTGCTAGAGAGGGTAGGGGTAAGCTGGATACGCAGTATTTT. Residues: CSAREGRGKLDTQYF.

V and J are TRBV20-1 and TRBJ2-3, with 9 positions matching TRBD2. The CDR3 is 19 residues long. Germline assignment: CDR1 DFQATT and CDR2 SNEGSKA (reference sequence). The V and J ends lost 1 base and 0 bases, in that order; junction bases with no gene match: 14. Here the CDR3 DNA reads TGCAGTGCTAGAGGGGAGGTAGCGGGGGATACGTCTAGCACAGATACGCAGTATTTT. Its protein is CSARGEVAGDTSSTDTQYF.

Only a few counts were recorded for this clonotype. The J gene is TRBJ2-7, the V gene TRBV7-9, with 7 bases fitting TRBD2. The trim removed 5 bases at V and 2 bases at J, leaving 9 bases unmatched. Germline V gives CDR1 SEHNR, CDR2 FQNEAQ (reference sequence). This CDR3 contains 15 residues. The CDR3 sequence: CASSPPRGGTYEQYF. In DNA, the CDR3 is TGTGCCAGCAGCCCCCCGAGGGGAGGGACCTACGAGCAGTACTTC.

V gene TRBV28 combines with J gene TRBJ2-5; D unclear. The V and J ends lost 3 bases and 2 bases respectively, with 4 bases between them. Germline CDR1 reads MDHEN; CDR2 reads SYDVKM. The CDR3 has 12 amino acids. CDR3 DNA: TGTGCCAGCAGTTTTTCGCAAGAGACCCAGTACTTC. Translated: CASSFSQETQYF.

The V gene is TRBV20-1, the J gene TRBJ1-1; D is perhaps TRBD1 (5 bases). Trimming took off 6 bases at V and 11 bases at J, with 16 bases between the two ends. The CDR3 runs to 11 residues. From germline, CDR1 is DFQATT and CDR2 SNEGSKA (reference sequence). CDR3 sequence (DNA): TGCAGTGCGGGCCCTGACAGACGGGCTTTCTTT. This translates into CSAGPDRRAFF.

The V gene is TRBV7-8, the J gene TRBJ1-1, with no clear D. V was shortened by 7 bases and J by 4 bases, with 7 bases between the two germline ends. The CDR3 length is 11 residues. The V gene's germline CDR1 is SGHVS and CDR2 FQNEAQ. The CDR3 DNA is TGTGCCAGCATGGGAAGCACTGAAGCTTTCTTT. Its protein is CASMGSTEAFF.

The chain couples TRBV29-1 to TRBJ1-2; no clear D gene. The germline gives CDR1 SQVTM, CDR2 ANQGSEA. V lost 3 bases, J lost 0 bases, and 8 bases lay in between. This CDR3 region has 13 residues. CDR3 amino acids: CSVDGGPNYGYTF. CDR3 coding DNA: TGCAGCGTTGATGGAGGACCTAACTATGGCTACACCTTC.